What follows are 23 T cell receptor beta chains derived from one specimen sequenced in a study of regulatory T cells in long-lasting Graves disease. Library construction for TCR beta used iRepertoire HTBI primers and Arm-PCR of CDR3 regions. One entry per CDR3 protein, called by TCRdb with MiXCR from the multiplex PCR reads. The sample has a few hundred thousand distinct CDR3 sequences, around 20% seen once. Regarding time point: persistent/refractory GD, antithyroid drugs over 5 years with positive TRAb. PBMC RNA served as the TCR library source. Sample: peripheral blood mononuclear cells (PBMCs), taken when the disease was refractory, from a patient treated with antithyroid drugs. Receptor source: a female donor with Graves disease.

CDR3 nucleotide sequence: TGTGCCTGGAGTGTACGAAGCTTAAAGGACGGAATTTTTCAGCCCCAGCATTTT. This encodes CAWSVRSLKDGIFQPQHF. The J gene is TRBJ1-5, the V gene TRBV30; D remains ambiguous. Germline loops: CDR1 GTSNPN, CDR2 SVGIG (reference sequence). V shed 0 bases and J shed 6 bases, with 24 bases lying between them. This CDR3 contains 18 residues. Supplemented by reference TRBV30 and TRBJ1-5, the full variable domain reads SQTIHQWPATLVQPVGSPLSLECTVEGTSNPNLYWYRQAAGRGLQLLFYSVGIGQISSEVPQNLSASRPQDRQFILSSKKLLLSDSGFYLCAWSVRSLKDGIFQPQHFGDGTRLSIL.

This clonotype was observed a few times. The CDR3 DNA follows: TGCAGCGCCAAACTAGCGGGGAGAGGGGAGACCCAGTACTTC. Protein: CSAKLAGRGETQYF. The gene calls are TRBV29-1 and TRBJ2-5, with TRBD2 matching over 10 bases. The CDR3 covers 14 residues. J was trimmed by 5 bases and V by 7 bases; bases with no gene match: 10. Germline CDR1 is SQVTM and CDR2 is ANQGSEA.

The chain is built from TRBV7-2 and TRBJ2-7, with D tentatively TRBD2 (5 bases). This CDR3 is 14 amino acids long. V dropped 5 bases and J dropped 2 bases, with 13 bases sitting between them. Germline lookup yields CDR1 SGHTA and CDR2 FQGNSA. CDR3 bases: TGTGCCAGCAGCCCCCAGGAGGTGGCCTACGAGCAGTACTTC. Translating it yields CASSPQEVAYEQYF.

The V gene is TRBV20-1, the J gene TRBJ1-2; no firm D call. Germline CDR1 and CDR2: DFQATT and SNEGSKA (reference sequence). The CDR3 extends over 15 amino acids. Trimming took 6 bases from V and 3 from J, leaving 20 bases between them. CDR3 DNA sequence: TGCAGTGCCGCCTCGGGAAGGGAAACTTACTATGGCTACACCTTC. Protein: CSAASGRETYYGYTF.

The chain has TRBV29-1 and TRBJ1-5; tentatively, D is TRBD1 (6 bases). Germline values: CDR1 SQVTM, CDR2 ANQGSEA. CDR3 length: 15 residues. V was cut by 5 bases and J by 5 bases, with 19 bases left in between. CDR3 loop: CSVLTGAGEDQPQHF. The CDR3 DNA is TGCAGCGTTTTAACCGGAGCAGGGGAGGATCAGCCCCAGCATTTT.

The table lists this clonotype with many counts. This chain joins TRBV12-3 or TRBV12-4 and TRBJ1-2, with 9 bases that match TRBD1. After removal of 6 bases from V and 4 bases from J, the junction contained 3 bases not matched to a gene. CDR3 length equals 13 residues. In DNA form, the CDR3 reads TGTGCCAGCAGCCCGACAGGGGGCTATGGCTACACCTTC. Translating gives CASSPTGGYGYTF.

Here the CDR3 DNA reads TGTGCCAGCAGCTTAGTGGCCAGCGGAGCGGGTAGCACAGATACGCAGTATTTT. Its protein product is CASSLVASGAGSTDTQYF. The chain recombines TRBV7-2 with TRBJ2-3, with D perhaps matching TRBD2 (6 bases). Trimming shortened V by 1 base and J by 0 bases, and 17 bases separated the two germline ends. Germline V gene data show CDR1 as SGHTA and CDR2 as FQGNSA. This CDR3 is built from 18 residues.

A word on this clonotype: The junction does not match germline at one end; this may be a read error. The rearrangement uses TRBV6-5 and TRBJ1-5, with a possible D match to TRBD1 (6 bases). The CDR3 is 13 residues long. In germline, CDR1 is MNHEY, CDR2 SVGAGI. CDR3 sequence reads: CASSYSGRGYSNF. The CDR3 region has the DNA TGTGCCAGCAGTTACTCAGGCAGGGGATACTCAAATTTT.

Comments on this clonotype: A read error is possible here, since a much larger clone lies one base away. The CDR3 is CAGREGTGNTEAFF. The CDR3 DNA reads TGTGCCGGCAGGGAGGGGACAGGAAACACTGAAGCTTTCTTT. The genes are TRBV28 and TRBJ1-1; 8 bases map to TRBD1. The CDR3 is 14 amino acids. CDR1 and CDR2 (germline): MDHEN, SYDVKM.

This clonotype was observed once. A much more abundant neighbour one base away suggests this may be a read error. The J gene is TRBJ1-5, the V gene TRBV6-2 or TRBV6-3, with D possibly being TRBD1 (5 bases). V dropped 0 bases and J dropped 7 bases, with 16 bases sitting between them. The length of the CDR3 is 16 residues. From germline, CDR1 is MNHEY and CDR2 SVGEGT. CDR3 nucleotides: TGTGCCAGCAGTTACTCGGTTGGGGCCTTCGGGCAGCCCCAGCATTTT. Protein product: CASSYSVGAFGQPQHF.

This clonotype has only a few counts. The chain joins TRBV29-1 to TRBJ1-2; possibly TRBD1 for D (5 bases). CDR1 is SQVTM, CDR2 ANQGSEA, per germline. The V end was cut by 7 bases, the J end by 5 bases, with 17 bases between. The CDR3 is 13 amino acids. In DNA, the CDR3 is TGCAGCGCCCTCCGTGACAGAGGATATGGCTACACCTTC. Its protein product is CSALRDRGYGYTF.

This clonotype was counted many times. V gene TRBV12-3 or TRBV12-4 combines with J gene TRBJ1-5, with 7 positions matching TRBD1. The CDR3 totals 14 residues. Trimming cost V 5 bases and J 8 bases; bases outside gene matches: 9. The DNA of the CDR3 is TGTGCCAGCAGTAGACAGGGTCCCGACGAGCCCCAGCATTTT. Translation gives CASSRQGPDEPQHF.

The chain is built from TRBV20-1 and TRBJ2-7; D uncertain. CDR1 and CDR2 (germline): DFQATT, SNEGSKA (reference sequence). This CDR3 has 13 residues. Deletions cut 3 bases from V and 6 bases from J, with 15 bases between. The chain's CDR3 is CSASSGPTREQYF. The CDR3 coding sequence is TGCAGTGCTAGTTCTGGCCCCACCCGCGAGCAGTACTTC.

Comments on this clonotype: The junction and the germline gene differ at one end; a read error may be behind it. The V call is TRBV6-1, the J call TRBJ2-7; D gene unclear. Germline values: CDR1 MNHNS, CDR2 SASEGT. This CDR3 spans 13 amino acids. In nucleotides, the CDR3 is TGTGCCAGCAGGGTTTCCCACCCCTACGAGCAGCACTTC. Translation: CASRVSHPYEQHF.

The chain recombines TRBV6-2 or TRBV6-3 with TRBJ2-2; 12 nucleotides agree with TRBD2. In germline, CDR1 is MNHEY, CDR2 SVGEGT. The CDR3 covers 19 residues. The V gene end was trimmed by 5 bases and the J gene end by 5 bases; junction bases not matched to a gene: 15. The CDR3 nucleotides read TGTGCCAGCAGTGAATTAGGGCTAGCGGGAGGGTGGAAGACCGGGGAGCTGTTTTTT. Protein sequence: CASSELGLAGGWKTGELFF.

There are many counts of this clonotype. V and J are TRBV3-1 and TRBJ2-7, with TRBD1 identical over 7 bases. The junction had 2 bases not matched to a gene; V was cut back by 1 base and J by 5 bases. The germline V gene has CDR1 LGHDT and CDR2 YNNKEL (reference sequence). This CDR3 has 13 amino acids. The CDR3, as DNA: TGTGCCAGCAGCCAAGCAGGGGGACACGAGCAGTACTTC. Encoded protein: CASSQAGGHEQYF.

This clonotype occurred many times. CDR3: CATEPTGSFEQYF. CDR3 bases: TGTGCCACCGAGCCGACAGGTTCGTTCGAGCAGTACTTC. V and J are TRBV6-1 and TRBJ2-7; a weak D match, TRBD1 (6 bases). Per the germline V gene, CDR1 is MNHNS and CDR2 is SASEGT. The CDR3 spans 13 residues. V lost 10 bases to trimming and J lost 6 bases, with 19 bases between them.

This clonotype was detected a few times. The V call is TRBV24-1, the J call TRBJ2-7; no firm D call. The CDR3 is made up of 15 amino acids. The V end was cut by 1 base, the J end by 5 bases, with 14 bases between. CDR1 KGHDR and CDR2 SFDVKD come from the germline V gene. The CDR3 bases are TGTGCCACCAGTGATTTCCGGGCCCCCCGGGACGAGCAGTACTTC. Protein sequence: CATSDFRAPRDEQYF.

This clonotype was seen many times. The junction does not match germline at one end; this may be a read error. The chain links TRBV5-1 to TRBJ2-5, with D possibly TRBD1 on 6 matching bases. Germline CDR1 SGHRS, CDR2 YFSETQ. CDR3 length: 13 residues. CDR3 region: CASSLGQQETQYF. DNA of the CDR3: TGTGCCAGCAGCTTAGGACAGCAAGAGACCCAGTACTTC. Full variable domain (missing parts from reference TRBV5-1 and TRBJ2-5): KAGVTQTPRYLIKTRGQQVTLSCSPISGHRSVSWYQQTPGQGLQFLFEYFSETQRNKGNFPGRFSGRQFSNSRSEMNVSTLELGDSALYLCASSLGQQETQYFGPGTRLLVL.

V usage is TRBV20-1 and J usage is TRBJ1-4; 7 nucleotides line up with TRBD1. This CDR3 comprises 15 residues. Germline V gene sequence: CDR1 DFQATT, CDR2 SNEGSKA (reference sequence). J lost 5 bases, V lost 1 base, and 7 bases had no gene match. This CDR3 is CSARVIGGMNEKLFF. CDR3 sequence (DNA): TGCAGTGCTAGAGTGATAGGGGGCATGAATGAAAAACTGTTTTTT.

V is TRBV12-3 or TRBV12-4 and J is TRBJ1-1; 8 bases match TRBD1. CDR3 length: 16 residues. V gave up 5 bases and J gave up 0 bases; unmatched junction bases: 8. The CDR3 reads CASSHGTGYMNTEAFF. Here the CDR3 DNA reads TGTGCCAGCAGTCACGGGACAGGCTACATGAACACTGAAGCTTTCTTT.

This clonotype appeared a few times. The rearrangement links TRBV6-2 or TRBV6-3 to TRBJ1-5; TRBD1 might be the D (5 bases). CDR1 and CDR2 from the germline V gene are MNHEY and SVGEGT. Trimming pared 5 bases from V and 4 bases from J, leaving 12 bases between. The CDR3 totals 14 residues. The CDR3 is CASSKGVENQPQHF. As DNA, the CDR3 is TGTGCCAGCAGTAAAGGGGTCGAAAATCAGCCCCAGCATTTT.

This clonotype was counted a few times. The chain carries TRBV6-1 and TRBJ2-7, with TRBD1 as a possible D gene (6 bases). This CDR3 has 15 amino acids. V was pared by 7 bases and J by 0 bases, with 16 bases between. Germline assignment: CDR1 MNHNS and CDR2 SASEGT. CDR3 residues: CASTEGDGSSYEQYF. The CDR3 DNA reads as TGTGCCAGCACCGAGGGGGACGGCAGCTCCTACGAGCAGTACTTC.